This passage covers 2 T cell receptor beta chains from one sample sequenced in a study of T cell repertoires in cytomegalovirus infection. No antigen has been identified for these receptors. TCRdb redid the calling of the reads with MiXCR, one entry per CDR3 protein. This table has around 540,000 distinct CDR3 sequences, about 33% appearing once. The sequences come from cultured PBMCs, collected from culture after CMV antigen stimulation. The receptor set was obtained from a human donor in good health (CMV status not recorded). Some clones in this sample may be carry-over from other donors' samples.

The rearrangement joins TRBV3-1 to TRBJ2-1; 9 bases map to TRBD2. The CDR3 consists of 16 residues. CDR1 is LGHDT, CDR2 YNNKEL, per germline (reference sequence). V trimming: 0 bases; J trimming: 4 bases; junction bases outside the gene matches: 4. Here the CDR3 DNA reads TGTGCCAGCAGCCAAGATATGGGACTAGCATACAATGAGCAGTTCTTC. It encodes CASSQDMGLAYNEQFF.

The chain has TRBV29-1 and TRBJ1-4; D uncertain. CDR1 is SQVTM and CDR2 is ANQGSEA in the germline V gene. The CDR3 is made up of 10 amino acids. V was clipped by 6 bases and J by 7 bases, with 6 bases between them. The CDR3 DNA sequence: TGCAGCGTCCGTGGTGAAAAACTGTTTTTT. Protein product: CSVRGEKLFF.